Given below is one T cell receptor (beta chain) in context. Its specificity is not known. This entry is derived from a study of T cell repertoires in cytomegalovirus infection. Background on the study: Through public TCR beta signatures, both CMV infection and matching HLA type were indicated. Study conclusions and caveats: Using cumulative public TCR beta family frequency, the authors identified those who carried CMV together with the relevant HLA.

TCRdb independently ran MiXCR on the reads; one entry per CDR3 protein. Of about half a million distinct CDR3 sequences listed, approximately 40% were seen once; the top ten hold approximately 40%. The clonotype was recovered from a human donor in good health (CMV status not recorded). Some clones in this sample may be carry-over from other donors' samples. This specimen was cultured PBMCs, taken from culture after CMV antigen stimulation.

CDR3 protein: CASSSIRTSNTEAFF. The CDR3 DNA is TGTGCCAGCAGCTCTATACGGACGTCGAACACTGAAGCTTTCTTT. The chain combines TRBV11-2 with TRBJ1-1; no definite D call. The germline V and J ends were trimmed by 4 bases and 1 base, with 13 bases remaining between them. Germline V gene lookup returns CDR1 SGHAT and CDR2 FQNNGV. This CDR3 region has 15 residues. Using reference TRBV11-2 and TRBJ1-1 for the parts outside the CDR3, the full variable domain is EAGVAQSPRYKIIEKRQSVAFWCNPISGHATLYWYQQILGQGPKLLIQFQNNGVVDDSQLPKDRFSAERLKGVDSTLKIQPAKLEDSAVYLCASSSIRTSNTEAFFGQGTRLTVV.